The clone carrying this TCR beta chain was found many times. Its antigen remains unidentified. The data were obtained in a study of sequential checkpoint blockade in melanoma. Study-level background: Around 21 patients had tumor biopsies before treatment and at week 13.

Documented treatment: randomized to nivolumab then ipilimumab (arm A) or the reverse (arm B). Patients had received no earlier DNA-damaging chemotherapy. Regarding the study as a whole: Tumor T-cell fraction and clonality correlated with PD-L1 and CD8+ counts.

CDR1 is SGHNT, CDR2 YENEEA, per germline. This CDR3 spans 14 amino acids. The V gene lost 1 base and the J gene lost 5 bases, with 11 bases spanning the gap. Sequencing was performed with immunoSEQ multiplex PCR; in TCRdb, only in-frame clones are kept and a portion is missing. Here the sample spans over 3,500 clones, about a quarter being singletons. The material sequenced was tumor tissue (inferred from file names), taken from a patient given nivolumab and ipilimumab in sequence. This TCR was recovered from a human donor with melanoma. This chain links TRBV11-3 with TRBJ1-2; D possibly corresponds to TRBD1 (6 bases). This CDR3 is CASSLVGAPYGYTF. CDR3 in DNA: TGTGCCAGCAGCTTAGTGGGGGCGCCTTATGGCTACACCTTC.